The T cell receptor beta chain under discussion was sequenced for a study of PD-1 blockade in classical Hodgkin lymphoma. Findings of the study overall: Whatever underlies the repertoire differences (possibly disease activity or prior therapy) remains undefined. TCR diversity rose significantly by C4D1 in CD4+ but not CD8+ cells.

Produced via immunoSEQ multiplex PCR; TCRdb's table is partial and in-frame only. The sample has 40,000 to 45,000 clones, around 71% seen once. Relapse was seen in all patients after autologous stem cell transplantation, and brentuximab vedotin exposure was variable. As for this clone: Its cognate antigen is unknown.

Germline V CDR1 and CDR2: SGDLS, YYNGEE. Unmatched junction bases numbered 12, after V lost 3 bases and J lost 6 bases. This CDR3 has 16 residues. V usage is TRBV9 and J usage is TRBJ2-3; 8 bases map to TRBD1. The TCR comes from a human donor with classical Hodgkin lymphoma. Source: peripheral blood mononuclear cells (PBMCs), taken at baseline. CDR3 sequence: CASSGIQGAVRDTQYF. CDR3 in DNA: TGTGCCAGCAGCGGAATTCAGGGGGCAGTACGGGATACGCAGTATTTT. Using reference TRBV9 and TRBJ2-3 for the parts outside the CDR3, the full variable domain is DSGVTQTPKHLITATGQRVTLRCSPRSGDLSVYWYQQSLDQGLQFLIQYYNGEERAKGNILERFSAQQFPDLHSELNLSSLELGDSALYFCASSGIQGAVRDTQYFGPGTRLTVL.